The 13 T cell receptor beta chains presented below share a single source sample, sequenced in a study of response to subunit inactivated influenza vaccine. TCRdb independently ran MiXCR on the RT-PCR reads; one entry per CDR3 protein. This table has some 850,000 distinct CDR3 sequences, approximately 18% appearing once. Sample: PBMCs from blood, taken roughly 5 days after vaccination. These receptors came from a man in his forties or fifties who received an inactivated influenza vaccine.

The table lists this clonotype with a few counts. V usage is TRBV6-1 and J usage is TRBJ1-5, with D unresolved. The germline V gene has CDR1 MNHNS and CDR2 SASEGT. Trimming cost V 6 bases and J 0 bases, with 12 bases left between them. The CDR3 totals 15 residues. CDR3 in DNA: TGTGCCAGCAGCTCCGTTCGTAATAGCAATCAGCCCCAGCATTTT. Its translation is CASSSVRNSNQPQHF.

This clonotype was detected a few times. This chain joins TRBV20-1 and TRBJ2-1, with TRBD2 matching over 8 bases. V shed 4 bases and J 0 bases; nucleotides not matched to a gene: 5. The CDR3 loop spans 15 amino acids. Germline CDR1 is DFQATT and CDR2 is SNEGSKA (reference sequence). The CDR3 nucleotides read TGCAGTGCTATACATAGCGGGGTCTCCTACAATGAGCAGTTCTTC. It is translated as CSAIHSGVSYNEQFF.

This clonotype has a handful of counts. The chain combines TRBV12-3 or TRBV12-4 with TRBJ1-1; TRBD1 is a possible D gene (6 bases). V lost 6 bases to trimming and J lost 9 bases, with 11 bases between them. The CDR3 is made up of 11 amino acids. CDR3 bases: TGTGCCAGCAGCCGTGGACAGAAAGCTTTCTTT. It yields the protein CASSRGQKAFF.

The chain combines TRBV28 with TRBJ2-5; 10 bases are shared with TRBD1. Losses at the gene ends were 5 bases for V and 3 bases for J; bases not matched to a gene: 6. This CDR3 comprises 15 residues. The germline gives CDR1 MDHEN, CDR2 SYDVKM. CDR3 coding DNA: TGTGCCAGCAGTATTTGGGACAGGGGAGAAGAGACCCAGTACTTC. Protein: CASSIWDRGEETQYF.

This clonotype was recorded a few times. This chain joins TRBV6-2 or TRBV6-3 and TRBJ1-5; D call uncertain. Trimming stripped 6 bases from V and 4 bases from J, with 7 bases between. This CDR3 comprises 12 residues. CDR1 is MNHEY and CDR2 is SVGEGT in the germline V gene. CDR3: CASRYENQPQHF. DNA of the CDR3: TGTGCCAGCAGGTATGAGAATCAGCCCCAGCATTTT.

The chain joins TRBV7-2 to TRBJ2-5; D might be TRBD1 (6 bases). Per the germline V gene, CDR1 is SGHTA and CDR2 is FQGNSA. V was pared by 5 bases and J by 3 bases, with 10 bases between. The CDR3 runs 13 residues. This CDR3 is CASSRQVEETQYF. CDR3 sequence (DNA): TGTGCCAGCAGCCGACAGGTTGAAGAGACCCAGTACTTC.

This clonotype occurred many times. The V and J genes are TRBV6-1 and TRBJ1-2, with a tentative D call TRBD1 (5 bases). This CDR3 comprises 14 residues. From germline, CDR1 is MNHNS and CDR2 SASEGT. V gave up 6 bases and J gave up 5 bases, with 16 bases separating them. The CDR3 region has the DNA TGTGCCAGCAGCCCACCGGGACTGTGGTATGGCTACACCTTC. Translating it yields CASSPPGLWYGYTF.

This clonotype was recorded many times. The CDR3 is CSASRGTHDQPQHF. CDR3 in DNA: TGCAGTGCTAGTCGGGGTACCCACGATCAGCCCCAGCATTTT. The rearrangement joins TRBV20-1 to TRBJ1-5; no firm D call. V shed 3 bases and J shed 5 bases, with 14 bases lying between them. Germline V gene data show CDR1 as DFQATT and CDR2 as SNEGSKA (reference sequence). This CDR3 is built from 14 residues.

This clonotype occurred many times. The V and J genes are TRBV27 and TRBJ2-1; D ambiguous. This CDR3 contains 11 residues. Deletions cut 8 bases from V and 7 bases from J, with 9 bases between. Germline values: CDR1 MNHEY, CDR2 SMNVEV (reference sequence). CDR3 sequence (DNA): TGTGCCAGCCAGGATTGGAATGAGCAGTTCTTC. This gives the protein CASQDWNEQFF.

This clonotype came up a few times. V and J are TRBV7-2 and TRBJ1-5; 10 bases map to TRBD1. The germline V gene has CDR1 SGHTA and CDR2 FQGNSA. Losses at the gene ends were 1 base for V and 7 bases for J; bases not matched to a gene: 4. The CDR3 sequence is 15 residues long. The CDR3 DNA reads TGTGCCAGCAGCTTAGTAACGACAGGGGGCCAGCCCCAGCATTTT. Its translation: CASSLVTTGGQPQHF.

In this sample, this clonotype turned up many times. The chain is built from TRBV6-5 and TRBJ2-1; D gene unclear. Trimming removed 0 bases from V and 2 bases from J, with 8 bases in between. CDR1 is MNHEY, CDR2 SVGAGI, per germline. This CDR3 is 15 amino acids long. The DNA of the CDR3 is TGTGCCAGCAGTTACTCGAGTGTGACCTACAATGAGCAGTTCTTC. It is translated as CASSYSSVTYNEQFF.

This clonotype was observed many times. This chain connects TRBV25-1 to TRBJ2-7, with unresolved D. The V gene's germline CDR1 is MGHDK and CDR2 SYGVNS. The CDR3 contains 13 residues. The germline V and J ends were trimmed by 1 base and 2 bases, with 6 bases remaining between them. The CDR3 loop is CASSESATYEQYF. The DNA of the CDR3 is TGTGCCAGCAGTGAATCAGCAACCTACGAGCAGTACTTC.

This clonotype was detected only a few times. This rearrangement joins TRBV4-1 to TRBJ2-4, with 10 bases aligning to TRBD1. The CDR3 is 17 amino acids. Looked up from germline, CDR1 is MGHRA and CDR2 is YSYEKL. J gave up 4 bases and V 0 bases, and 6 bases lay outside the gene matches. The DNA of the CDR3 is TGCGCCAGCAGCCAAGACTCCCGGACAGGGGGGAAAAACATTCAGTACTTC. Translated, it gives CASSQDSRTGGKNIQYF.